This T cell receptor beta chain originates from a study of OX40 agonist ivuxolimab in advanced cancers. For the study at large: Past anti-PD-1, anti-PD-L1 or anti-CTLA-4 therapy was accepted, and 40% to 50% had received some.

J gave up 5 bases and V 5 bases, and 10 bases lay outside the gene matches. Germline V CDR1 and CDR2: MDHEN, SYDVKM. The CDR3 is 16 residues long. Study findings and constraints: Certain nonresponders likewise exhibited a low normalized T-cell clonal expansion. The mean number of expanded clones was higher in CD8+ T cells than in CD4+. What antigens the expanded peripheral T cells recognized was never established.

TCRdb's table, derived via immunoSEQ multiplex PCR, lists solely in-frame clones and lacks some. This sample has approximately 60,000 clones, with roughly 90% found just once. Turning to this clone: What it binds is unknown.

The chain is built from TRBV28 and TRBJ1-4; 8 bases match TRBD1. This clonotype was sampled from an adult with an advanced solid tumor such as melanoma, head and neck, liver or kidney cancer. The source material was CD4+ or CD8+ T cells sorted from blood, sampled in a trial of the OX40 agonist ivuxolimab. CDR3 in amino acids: CASSALPGGLNEKLFF. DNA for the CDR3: TGTGCCAGCAGTGCCCTCCCAGGGGGCTTGAATGAAAAACTGTTTTTT.